These 32 T cell receptor beta chains came from one sample sequenced in a study of shared clonotypes between healthy human individuals. Profiling relied on immunoSEQ multiplex PCR, and the TCRdb table lists in-frame clones only, not all of them. Altogether around 1.1 million clones are present, approximately 80% being singletons, with the ten largest covering 0.6% to 0.75%. Sample: memory CD4+ T cells from PBMCs. Described subset: CD45RA-negative fraction. The receptor set was obtained from a young man in good health. Some clones in this sample may be carry-over from other donors' samples.

V is TRBV28 and J is TRBJ1-2; D is undetermined. The germline gives CDR1 MDHEN, CDR2 SYDVKM. This CDR3 spans 12 amino acids. V was shortened by 10 bases and J by 4 bases, with 13 bases between the two germline ends. CDR3 in amino acids: CATWTFSYGYTF. The CDR3 DNA reads as TGTGCCACCTGGACGTTTTCCTATGGCTACACCTTC.

This chain connects TRBV6-6 to TRBJ1-6; no reliable D call. CDR1 is MNHNY and CDR2 is SVGAGI in the germline V gene (reference sequence). The CDR3 has 13 amino acids. Trimming shortened V by 5 bases and J by 8 bases, and 10 bases separated the two germline ends. The CDR3 spells CASSPSGYSPLHF. The CDR3 region has the DNA TGTGCCAGCAGTCCCTCGGGTTATTCACCCCTCCACTTT.

This clone was seen once. The V gene is TRBV7-9, the J gene TRBJ2-1; 11 positions agree with TRBD2. The CDR3 consists of 16 residues. V was pared by 5 bases and J by 3 bases, with 6 bases of the junction left unmatched. CDR1 and CDR2 from the germline V gene are SEHNR and FQNEAQ (reference sequence). In DNA form, the CDR3 reads TGTGCCAGCAGCACCCGACTAGCGGGGCTCTACAATGAGCAGTTCTTC. Protein sequence: CASSTRLAGLYNEQFF.

This clone was seen a handful of times. The genes are TRBV5-1 and TRBJ2-2, with 7 nucleotides matching TRBD2. Germline V gives CDR1 SGHRS, CDR2 YFSETQ. The CDR3 runs 14 residues. V shed 6 bases and J 2 bases; nucleotides not matched to a gene: 4. CDR3 region: CASNGLVNTGELFF. CDR3 nucleotides: TGCGCCAGCAACGGACTAGTTAACACCGGGGAGCTGTTTTTT.

With regard to this clone: The same CDR3 is also encoded by other DNA sequences in this sample. The V and J genes are TRBV7-3 and TRBJ2-5, with 12 bases that match TRBD2. Germline V CDR1 and CDR2: SGHTA, FQGTGA. V dropped 5 bases and J dropped 2; count of bases not matched to a gene: 3. CDR3 length equals 15 residues. This CDR3 is CASSPGTSGQETQYF. The CDR3 DNA reads as TGTGCCAGCAGCCCAGGGACTAGCGGGCAAGAGACCCAGTACTTC.

The V call is TRBV7-8, the J call TRBJ2-4; TRBD2 matches 7 bases. This CDR3 has 11 residues. The V gene's germline CDR1 is SGHVS and CDR2 FQNEAQ. V dropped 3 bases and J dropped 14; count of bases not matched to a gene: 4. The CDR3: CASSLAGTKYF. DNA of the CDR3: TGTGCCAGCAGCTTGGCCGGGACTAAGTACTTC.

This chain connects TRBV14 to TRBJ2-7; 10 bases line up with TRBD1. Germline CDR1 and CDR2: SGHDN and FVKESK. This CDR3 is 16 amino acids long. Unmatched junction bases numbered 12, after V lost 3 bases and J lost 7 bases. In nucleotides, the CDR3 is TGTGCCAGCAGCCAGGCGGGGACAGGGGTGGCTCGGGAGCAGTACTTC. Amino acids: CASSQAGTGVAREQYF. Supplemented by reference TRBV14 and TRBJ2-7, the full variable domain reads EAGVTQFPSHSVIEKGQTVTLRCDPISGHDNLYWYRRVMGKEIKFLLHFVKESKQDESGMPNNRFLAERTGGTYSTLKVQPAELEDSGVYFCASSQAGTGVAREQYFGPGTRLTVT.

The V and J genes are TRBV30 and TRBJ2-1; D assignment may be TRBD1 or TRBD2 (6 bases each). The CDR3 consists of 11 residues. V lost 8 bases and J lost 9, with 14 bases in between. In germline, CDR1 is GTSNPN, CDR2 SVGIG (reference sequence). In DNA form, the CDR3 reads TGTGCCGGGCGAGGAGGGGGTGAGCAGTTCTTC. It is translated as CAGRGGGEQFF.

The chain uses TRBV30 and TRBJ1-4; TRBD1 is a possible D gene (6 bases). CDR1 is GTSNPN, CDR2 SVGIG, per germline (reference sequence). This CDR3 is built from 12 residues. The germline V and J ends were trimmed by 5 bases and 7 bases, with 11 bases remaining between them. The CDR3 protein is CAWERGSEKLFF. CDR3 DNA sequence: TGTGCCTGGGAGAGGGGGTCTGAAAAACTGTTTTTT.

The rearrangement links TRBV27 to TRBJ2-7, with 8 bases identical to TRBD1. The V and J ends lost 2 bases and 6 bases, in that order; junction bases with no gene match: 6. Germline V gene sequence: CDR1 MNHEY, CDR2 SMNVEV (reference sequence). The CDR3 covers 14 residues. CDR3 region: CASSLLGQGVEQYF. The CDR3 DNA reads as TGTGCCAGCAGTTTACTCGGACAGGGCGTCGAGCAGTACTTC.

The V and J genes are TRBV28 and TRBJ1-2; the D gene is possibly TRBD1 (6 bases). V was cut by 10 bases and J by 3 bases, with 12 bases left in between. This CDR3 is built from 12 residues. Germline V gives CDR1 MDHEN, CDR2 SYDVKM. The CDR3 spells CATRTADYGYTF. DNA for the CDR3: TGTGCCACCAGGACAGCAGACTATGGCTACACCTTC.

Comments on this clone: A much larger clone is a single base away; this may be a read error. The V gene is TRBV11-2, the J gene TRBJ2-3; the D is unclear. The CDR3 is 13 amino acids. Trimming removed 5 bases at V and 6 bases at J, with 12 bases between. Germline V gives CDR1 SGHAT, CDR2 FQNNGV. The CDR3 bases are TGTGCCAGCAGCGTTGTACGGGCTGATACGCAGTATTTT. This gives the protein CASSVVRADTQYF.

V and J are TRBV11-2 and TRBJ2-3, with 12 bases that match TRBD2. The V segment lost 5 bases and the J segment 3 bases; nucleotides outside the gene matches: 9. The CDR3 has 17 residues. The germline gives CDR1 SGHAT, CDR2 FQNNGV. CDR3: CASSPRLAGVATDTQYF. The CDR3 DNA follows: TGTGCCAGCAGCCCCCGACTAGCGGGAGTAGCAACAGATACGCAGTATTTT.

The gene calls are TRBV28 and TRBJ1-1; unclear D gene. The CDR3 covers 15 residues. V was trimmed by 3 bases and J by 4 bases, leaving 15 bases between them. CDR1 is MDHEN and CDR2 is SYDVKM in the germline V gene. Here the CDR3 DNA reads TGTGCCAGCAGTTTCACAGACCCCGTAGGCACTGAAGCTTTCTTT. It translates to CASSFTDPVGTEAFF.

This clone was picked up one time. The V call is TRBV9, the J call TRBJ1-1, with unresolved D. Deletions cut 0 bases from V and 4 bases from J, with 7 bases between. This CDR3 comprises 13 residues. Germline V gives CDR1 SGDLS, CDR2 YYNGEE. The CDR3 DNA reads TGTGCCAGCAGCGTAGACGCGTTCACTGAAGCTTTCTTT. Translated: CASSVDAFTEAFF.

The chain carries TRBV10-3 and TRBJ1-5, with 9 bases aligning to TRBD1. CDR1 is ENHRY, CDR2 SYGVKD, per germline. The CDR3 runs to 16 residues. V was clipped by 10 bases and J by 6 bases; unmatched bases: 16. CDR3 in DNA: TGTGCCAACACCCCGGGGGGACAGGGATTCAGTCAGCCCCAGCATTTT. Translation gives CANTPGGQGFSQPQHF.

The rearrangement uses TRBV27 and TRBJ2-3; D remains unclear. CDR1 is MNHEY and CDR2 is SMNVEV in the germline V gene (reference sequence). V gave up 1 base and J gave up 1 base, with 12 bases separating them. The CDR3 runs to 16 residues. The CDR3 sequence: CASSLWGRAGTDTQYF. The CDR3 DNA reads as TGTGCCAGCAGTTTATGGGGTAGGGCCGGCACAGATACGCAGTATTTT.

The chain couples TRBV18 to TRBJ2-1; 9 bases agree with TRBD2. The V and J ends lost 0 bases and 10 bases, in that order; junction bases with no gene match: 13. Germline V gene data show CDR1 as KGHSH and CDR2 as LQKENI. CDR3 length: 17 amino acids. The CDR3 coding sequence is TGTGCCAGCTCACCACCTGTTCGACCTAGCGGGAAGGACGAGCAGTTCTTC. It codes for CASSPPVRPSGKDEQFF.

In nucleotides, the CDR3 is TGTGCCTGGAGTGGACTAGCGGGAGACACCGGGGAGCTGTTTTTT. The encoded protein is CAWSGLAGDTGELFF. The gene calls are TRBV30 and TRBJ2-2; 12 bases align to TRBD2. The germline gives CDR1 GTSNPN, CDR2 SVGIG (reference sequence). Trimming took 1 base from V and 3 from J; bases not matched to a gene: 0. This CDR3 is built from 15 residues.

Of note for this clone: Since a much larger clone is just one base distant, this may be a read error. The CDR3 nucleotides are TGTGCCGGCAGCCCTGAGGACAACTATGGCTACACCTTC. Amino acid sequence: CAGSPEDNYGYTF. V is TRBV5-4 and J is TRBJ1-2; D is unresolved. The CDR3 is made up of 13 amino acids. Germline V gene lookup returns CDR1 SGHNT and CDR2 YYREEE (reference sequence).

V and J are TRBV7-2 and TRBJ2-7; TRBD2 might be the D (6 bases). The CDR3 has 13 amino acids. Germline-derived CDR1 and CDR2 are SGHTA and FQGNSA. V lost 4 bases, J lost 1 base, and 8 bases lay in between. The CDR3 reads CASSWGESYEQYF. Written as DNA, the CDR3 is TGTGCCAGCAGCTGGGGGGAATCCTACGAGCAGTACTTC. The full variable domain, rest sourced from reference TRBV7-2 and TRBJ2-7, is GAGVSQSPSNKVTEKGKDVELRCDPISGHTALYWYRQSLGQGLEFLIYFQGNSAPDKSGLPSDRFSAERTGGSVSTLTIQRTQQEDSAVYLCASSWGESYEQYFGPGTRLTVT.

V is TRBV7-9 and J is TRBJ1-4; 11 bases line up with TRBD1. J gave up 3 bases and V 5 bases, and 2 bases lay outside the gene matches. CDR1 is SEHNR and CDR2 is FQNEAQ in the germline V gene (reference sequence). The CDR3 covers 15 residues. The DNA of the CDR3 is TGTGCCAGCAGCCCGGGACAGGGGGCTAATGAAAAACTGTTTTTT. It encodes CASSPGQGANEKLFF.

The V and J genes are TRBV11-1 and TRBJ2-1; D is unresolved. This CDR3 is 14 amino acids long. Germline V gives CDR1 SGHAT, CDR2 FQDESV (reference sequence). V lost 4 bases to trimming and J lost 0 bases, with 7 bases between them. CDR3 sequence: CASSYHYSYNEQFF. In DNA, the CDR3 is TGTGCCAGCAGCTACCACTACTCCTACAATGAGCAGTTCTTC.

This clone was seen only a few times. This chain joins TRBV7-2 and TRBJ1-1, with 7 bases fitting TRBD1. CDR3 size: 13 residues. Germline trimming cut 5 bases from V and 11 bases from J; bases unmatched to any gene: 11. In germline, CDR1 is SGHTA, CDR2 FQGNSA. CDR3 sequence reads: CASSVRQGGSAFF. CDR3 nucleotides: TGTGCCAGCAGCGTACGACAGGGAGGTTCGGCTTTCTTT.

This clone was seen a single time. A much larger clonotype is one base distant, so this may be a read error. This rearrangement joins TRBV6-4 to TRBJ1-2; 8 bases map to TRBD1. The CDR3 sequence is 15 residues long. V was clipped by 0 bases and J by 10 bases; unmatched bases: 10. Germline CDR1 is MRHNA and CDR2 is SNTAGT. Here the CDR3 reads CASSDSSTGGRDYTF. The CDR3, as DNA: TGTGCCAGCAGTGACTCAAGTACAGGGGGTAGGGACTACACCTTC.

This chain uses TRBV28 with TRBJ1-2; a weak D match, TRBD1 (5 bases). V lost 4 bases and J lost 4, with 10 bases in between. In germline, CDR1 is MDHEN, CDR2 SYDVKM. The CDR3 totals 13 residues. The DNA of the CDR3 is TGTGCCAGCAGTTGGGGAGGGGTCTATGGCTACACCTTC. Translated: CASSWGGVYGYTF.

In this sample, this clone turned up once. The chain carries TRBV7-2 and TRBJ2-7; TRBD1 might be the D (6 bases). CDR1 is SGHTA, CDR2 FQGNSA, per germline. Trimming took off 6 bases at V and 1 base at J, with 16 bases between the two ends. The CDR3 loop spans 15 amino acids. This CDR3 is CASSWTAHGSYEQYF. The CDR3 nucleotides are TGTGCCAGCAGTTGGACAGCCCATGGTTCCTACGAGCAGTACTTC.

This clone was seen a handful of times. This chain uses TRBV27 with TRBJ2-5; the D is unclear. Matching the DNA end better, TRBJ2-7 makes the J call doubtful. The CDR3 is made up of 16 amino acids. CDR1 and CDR2 from the germline V gene are MNHEY and SMNVEV (reference sequence). DNA for the CDR3: TGTGCCAGCAGCAGCCCCTCCGGGCTCCCCTCCTACGAGCAGTACTTC. It specifies CASSSPSGLPSYEQYF.

The chain has TRBV15 and TRBJ2-2; D remains unclear. Per germline, CDR1 LNHNV and CDR2 YYDKDF (reference sequence). The CDR3 consists of 16 residues. Trimming pared 2 bases from V and 2 bases from J, leaving 12 bases between. The CDR3 nucleotides are TGTGCCACCAGCAGACTAATTCTGACAAACACCGGGGAGCTGTTTTTT. Amino acids: CATSRLILTNTGELFF.

The V gene is TRBV5-1, the J gene TRBJ2-5; TRBD1 matches at 8 bases. Germline V gives CDR1 SGHRS, CDR2 YFSETQ. V dropped 4 bases and J dropped 5; count of bases not matched to a gene: 10. This CDR3 has 15 residues. The CDR3 region is CASSDRQGPMETQYF. CDR3 nucleotide sequence: TGCGCCAGCAGCGATCGACAGGGGCCGATGGAGACCCAGTACTTC.

The V call is TRBV11-3, the J call TRBJ1-2; D uncertain. Trimming removed 7 bases at V and 8 bases at J, with 17 bases between. The CDR3 extends over 13 amino acids. Looked up from germline, CDR1 is SGHNT and CDR2 is YENEEA. The CDR3 loop reads CASTSSGKPGYTF. The CDR3, as DNA: TGTGCCAGCACCTCTTCGGGTAAACCGGGCTACACCTTC.

The chain links TRBV6-1 to TRBJ1-5, with 7 bases identical to TRBD1. J gave up 1 base and V 3 bases, and 3 bases lay outside the gene matches. Per the germline V gene, CDR1 is MNHNS and CDR2 is SASEGT. CDR3 size: 15 residues. The CDR3: CASSDPRGSNQPQHF. The CDR3 DNA follows: TGTGCCAGCAGTGATCCCAGGGGGAGCAATCAGCCCCAGCATTTT.